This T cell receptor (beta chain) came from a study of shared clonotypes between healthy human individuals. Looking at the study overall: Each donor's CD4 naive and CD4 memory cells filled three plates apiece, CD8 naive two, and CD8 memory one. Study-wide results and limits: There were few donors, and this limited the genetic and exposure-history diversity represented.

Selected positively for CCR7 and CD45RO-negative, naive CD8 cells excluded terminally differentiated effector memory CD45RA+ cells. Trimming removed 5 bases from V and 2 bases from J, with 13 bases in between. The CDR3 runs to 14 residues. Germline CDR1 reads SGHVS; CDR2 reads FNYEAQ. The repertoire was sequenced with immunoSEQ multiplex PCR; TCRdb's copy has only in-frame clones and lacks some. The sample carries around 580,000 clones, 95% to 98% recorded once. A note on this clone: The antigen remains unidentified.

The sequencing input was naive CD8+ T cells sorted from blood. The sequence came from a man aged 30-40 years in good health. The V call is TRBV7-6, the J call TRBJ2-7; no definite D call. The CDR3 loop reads CASSHRGGAYEQYF. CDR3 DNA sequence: TGTGCCAGCAGCCACCGAGGTGGGGCCTACGAGCAGTACTTC.